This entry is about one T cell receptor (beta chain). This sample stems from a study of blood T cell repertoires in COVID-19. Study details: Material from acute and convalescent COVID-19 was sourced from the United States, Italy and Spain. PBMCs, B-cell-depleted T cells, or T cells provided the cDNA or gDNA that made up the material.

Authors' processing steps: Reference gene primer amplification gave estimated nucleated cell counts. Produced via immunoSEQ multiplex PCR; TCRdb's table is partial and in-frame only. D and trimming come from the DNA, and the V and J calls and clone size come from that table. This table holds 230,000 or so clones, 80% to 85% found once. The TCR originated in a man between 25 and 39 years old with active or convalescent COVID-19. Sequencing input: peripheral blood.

The CDR3 DNA follows: TGTGCCAGCAGCCGGACTAGCGGTCTCCTAAGCACAGATACGCAGTATTTT. This sequence encodes CASSRTSGLLSTDTQYF. The chain has TRBV9 and TRBJ2-3, with 10 bases lining up with TRBD2. Per germline, CDR1 SGDLS and CDR2 YYNGEE. V lost 4 bases and J lost 0; bases outside the gene matches: 8. CDR3 length: 17 residues.